The sequence of this T cell receptor beta chain was determined in a study of type 1 and type 2 diabetes patients. The PCR template was genomic DNA. Multiplex PCR with 30 forward and 13 reverse primers amplified the TCR beta CDR3. MiXCR, applied by TCRdb to the multiplex PCR reads, yields one record per CDR3 protein. The repertoire holds 250,000 or so distinct CDR3 sequences, around 47% seen once, with about 13% in the top ten. The sequence derives from a young man with type 2 diabetes. Sequencing used peripheral blood mononuclear cells (PBMCs).

The CDR3 DNA reads as TGTGCCATCAATAAGGGACAGGGGATGGGGGGCACTGAAGCTTTCTTT. Its translation is CAINKGQGMGGTEAFF. The chain uses TRBV27 and TRBJ1-1; TRBD1 matches 10 bases. V was clipped by 10 bases and J by 4 bases; unmatched bases: 15. The CDR3 loop spans 16 amino acids. The germline CDR1 and CDR2 sequences are MNHEY and SMNVEV (reference sequence).